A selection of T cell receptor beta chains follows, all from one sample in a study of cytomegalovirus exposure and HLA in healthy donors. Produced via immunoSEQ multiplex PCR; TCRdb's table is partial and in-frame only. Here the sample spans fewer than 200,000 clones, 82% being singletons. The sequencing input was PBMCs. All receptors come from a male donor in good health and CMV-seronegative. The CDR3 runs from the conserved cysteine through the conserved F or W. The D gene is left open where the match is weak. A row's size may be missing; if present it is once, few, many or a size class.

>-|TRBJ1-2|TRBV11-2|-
CASSSQPGLAYGYTF
TGTGCCAGCAGCTCCCAGCCGGGTCTCGCCTATGGCTACACCTTC
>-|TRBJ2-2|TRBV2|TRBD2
CASRGTSGGPGELFF
TGTGCCAGCAGAGGGACTAGCGGGGGGCCCGGGGAGCTGTTTTTT
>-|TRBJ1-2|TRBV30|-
CAWSSTGLRTFYGYTF
TGTGCCTGGAGTAGTACAGGGCTAAGAACCTTCTATGGCTACACCTTC
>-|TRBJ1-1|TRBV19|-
CASSILMNTEAFF
TGTGCCAGTAGTATTCTAATGAACACTGAAGCTTTCTTT
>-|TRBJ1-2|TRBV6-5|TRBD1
CATGEVDRGHGYTF
TGTGCCACTGGGGAGGTGGACAGGGGGCATGGCTACACCTTC
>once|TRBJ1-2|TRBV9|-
CASSVGNTDSGYGYTF
TGTGCCAGCAGCGTAGGTAATACGGACTCGGGTTATGGCTACACCTTC
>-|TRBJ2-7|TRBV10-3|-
CAIQSATSYEQYF
TGTGCCATCCAGTCCGCCACCTCCTACGAGCAGTACTTC
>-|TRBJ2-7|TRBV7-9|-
CASSLVGNPVQYF
TGTGCCAGCAGCTTAGTGGGCAATCCAGTACAGTACTTC
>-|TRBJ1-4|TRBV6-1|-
CASTRTVTNEKLFF
TGTGCCAGCACCCGGACAGTCACTAATGAAAAACTGTTTTTT
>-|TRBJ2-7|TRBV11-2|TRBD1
CASSKLETGGKEQYF
TGTGCCAGCAGCAAGCTAGAGACAGGGGGTAAGGAGCAGTACTTC
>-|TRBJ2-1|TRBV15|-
CATSRDGPVTNEQFF
TGTGCCACCAGCAGAGATGGGCCAGTCACCAATGAGCAGTTCTTC
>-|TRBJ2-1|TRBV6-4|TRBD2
CASSDSTSGGARQFF
TGTGCCAGCAGTGACTCAACTAGCGGGGGGGCGAGGCAGTTCTTC
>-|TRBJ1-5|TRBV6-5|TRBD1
CASRPGGPGNQPQHF
TGTGCCAGCAGACCAGGGGGCCCTGGCAATCAGCCCCAGCATTTT
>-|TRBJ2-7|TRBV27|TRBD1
CASSLGTGVSEQYF
TGTGCCAGCAGCCTAGGGACAGGGGTAAGCGAGCAGTACTTC
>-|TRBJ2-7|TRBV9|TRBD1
CASSRDSGYEQYF
TGTGCCAGCAGCCGGGACAGCGGCTACGAGCAGTACTTC
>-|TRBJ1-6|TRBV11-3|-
CASPEGNSPLHF
TGTGCCTCTCCGGAGGGCAATTCACCCCTCCACTTT
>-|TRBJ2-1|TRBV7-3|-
CASSPGNNEQFF
TGTGCCAGCAGCCCCGGGAACAATGAGCAGTTCTTC
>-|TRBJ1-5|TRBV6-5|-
CASSYQNSNQPQHF
TGTGCCAGCAGTTACCAGAATAGCAATCAGCCCCAGCATTTT
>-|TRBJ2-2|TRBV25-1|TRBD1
CASRHRGNTGELFF
TGTGCCAGCAGACACAGGGGGAACACCGGGGAGCTGTTTTTT
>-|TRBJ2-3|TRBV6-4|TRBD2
CASSDDSGSPDTQYF
TGTGCCAGCAGTGATGACAGCGGGAGTCCAGATACGCAGTATTTT
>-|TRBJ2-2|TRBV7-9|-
CASSPTRNTGELFF
TGTGCCAGCAGCCCGACAAGGAACACCGGGGAGCTGTTTTTT
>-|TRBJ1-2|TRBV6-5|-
CASSGVGGRHYGYTF
TGTGCCAGCAGCGGGGTTGGGGGCAGGCACTATGGCTACACCTTC
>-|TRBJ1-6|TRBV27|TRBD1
CASSSGTGGNSPLHF
TGTGCCAGCAGTTCAGGGACAGGCGGAAATTCACCCCTCCACTTT
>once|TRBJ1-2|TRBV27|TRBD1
CASSLYGQGGYGYTF
TGTGCCAGCAGTTTATACGGACAGGGGGGCTATGGCTACACCTTC
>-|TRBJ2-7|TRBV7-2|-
CATEGADNYEQYF
TGTGCCACCGAGGGAGCCGACAACTACGAGCAGTACTTC
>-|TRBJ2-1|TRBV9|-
CASSGGAGSSYNEQFF
TGTGCCAGCAGTGGGGGGGCGGGGAGCTCCTACAATGAGCAGTTCTTC
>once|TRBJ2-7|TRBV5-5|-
CASNRRGSGDEQYF
TGTGCCAGCAACCGGAGGGGATCCGGCGACGAGCAGTACTTC
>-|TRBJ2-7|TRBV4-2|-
CASSQESVSASLGYEQYF
TGTGCCAGCAGCCAAGAGTCGGTTAGCGCGTCCTTGGGGTACGAGCAGTACTTC
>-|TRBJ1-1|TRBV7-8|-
CASSPSMILNTEAFF
TGTGCCAGCAGCCCCTCCATGATACTAAACACTGAAGCTTTCTTT
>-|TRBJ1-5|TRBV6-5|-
CASSFRENQPQHF
TGTGCCAGCAGTTTCAGGGAAAATCAGCCCCAGCATTTT
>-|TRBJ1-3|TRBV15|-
CATSSYSSGNTIYF
TGTGCCACCAGCAGTTACAGCTCTGGAAACACCATATATTTT
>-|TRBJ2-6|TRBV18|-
CASSPPPGLRVSGANVLTF
TGTGCCAGCTCACCACCGCCGGGTCTACGGGTCTCTGGGGCCAACGTCCTGACTTTC
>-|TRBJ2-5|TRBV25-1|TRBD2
CASRPTSGREETQYF
TGTGCCAGCAGGCCGACTAGCGGGAGGGAAGAGACCCAGTACTTC
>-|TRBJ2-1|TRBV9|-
CASSVQGSDNEQFF
TGTGCCAGCAGCGTACAGGGGTCGGACAATGAGCAGTTCTTC
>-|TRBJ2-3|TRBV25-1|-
CASSPSPAATDTQYF
TGTGCCAGCAGCCCCTCACCAGCGGCCACAGATACGCAGTATTTT